Shown below are 18 T cell receptor beta chains from a single sample sequenced in a study of blood T cell repertoires in COVID-19. TCRdb's table, derived via immunoSEQ multiplex PCR, lists solely in-frame clones and lacks some. The sample holds fewer than 400,000 clones, roughly nine tenths seen once. The sequenced sample was PBMCs or T cells enriched from blood (not recorded which). The receptors were sampled from a young woman who had recovered from COVID-19.

The chain is built from TRBV10-2 and TRBJ2-7, with a possible D match to TRBD2 (6 bases). Germline-derived CDR1 and CDR2 are WSHSY and SAAADI. The V and J ends lost 6 bases and 4 bases respectively, with 16 bases between them. CDR3 size: 14 residues. This CDR3 reads CASRGRERGYEQYF. The CDR3 DNA sequence: TGCGCCAGCAGAGGGCGGGAAAGAGGTTACGAGCAGTACTTC.

The rearrangement joins TRBV11-2 to TRBJ2-7; TRBD2 might be the D (5 bases). Germline V gene sequence: CDR1 SGHAT, CDR2 FQNNGV. Trimming stripped 3 bases from V and 2 bases from J, with 8 bases between. The CDR3 loop spans 13 amino acids. The CDR3 nucleotides read TGTGCCAGCAGCTTTCCCGGGACCTACGAGCAGTACTTC. Protein: CASSFPGTYEQYF.

The chain uses TRBV7-9 and TRBJ2-7; the D is unclear. The CDR3 has 16 amino acids. The V gene's germline CDR1 is SEHNR and CDR2 FQNEAQ (reference sequence). V was pared by 5 bases and J by 0 bases, with 17 bases between. CDR3 in amino acids: CASSLHSARFSYEQYF. The DNA of the CDR3 is TGTGCCAGCAGCCTTCATTCTGCCAGATTCTCCTACGAGCAGTACTTC.

The rearrangement joins TRBV3-1 (or the pseudogene TRBV3-2) to TRBJ1-5; 7 nucleotides line up with TRBD1. This CDR3 has 18 residues. The junction had 9 bases not matched to a gene; V was cut back by 1 base and J by 0 bases. Germline assignment: CDR1 LGHDT and CDR2 YNNKEL (reference sequence). The CDR3 loop is CASSQGRDSFYSNQPQHF. CDR3 DNA: TGTGCCAGCAGCCAAGGCCGGGACAGCTTTTATAGCAATCAGCCCCAGCATTTT.

V usage is TRBV4-1 and J usage is TRBJ1-6, with D hard to call. Germline V gene lookup returns CDR1 MGHRA and CDR2 YSYEKL. This CDR3 has 14 amino acids. Between the trimmed V and J ends, which lost 3 bases and 10 bases, there was a span of 13 bases. The CDR3 DNA reads as TGCGCCAGCAGCCATCGTTCGAGGTTGTCACCCCTCCACTTT. This gives the protein CASSHRSRLSPLHF.

The chain joins TRBV25-1 to TRBJ2-1; TRBD2 matches 8 bases. Trimming cost V 6 bases and J 1 base; bases outside gene matches: 14. The CDR3 loop spans 18 amino acids. CDR1 MGHDK and CDR2 SYGVNS come from the germline V gene. The CDR3 sequence is CASSPEPLRGGSYNEQFF. The CDR3 DNA sequence: TGTGCCAGCAGCCCAGAACCCCTTCGCGGGGGGTCCTACAATGAGCAGTTCTTC.

This clone was counted a few times. The chain links TRBV25-1 to TRBJ1-2; 7 positions agree with TRBD1. The CDR3 length is 14 residues. Germline V gene sequence: CDR1 MGHDK, CDR2 SYGVNS. The junction had 2 bases not matched to a gene; V was cut back by 2 bases and J by 2 bases. The CDR3, as DNA: TGTGCCAGCAGTGAAAGGGGGCCCAACTATGGCTACACCTTC. Translated, it gives CASSERGPNYGYTF.

The chain joins TRBV7-6 to TRBJ1-3; no clear D. The CDR3 is 15 residues long. V gave up 1 base and J gave up 0 bases, with 7 bases separating them. Germline-derived CDR1 and CDR2 are SGHVS and FNYEAQ. CDR3 region: CASSLGGSSGNTIYF. As DNA, the CDR3 is TGTGCCAGCAGCTTAGGTGGGAGCTCTGGAAACACCATATATTTT.

The V and J genes are TRBV9 and TRBJ2-7, with D maybe TRBD2 (6 bases). V gave up 3 bases and J gave up 1 base, with 11 bases separating them. The CDR3 runs to 14 residues. CDR1 and CDR2 (germline): SGDLS, YYNGEE. In DNA form, the CDR3 reads TGTGCCAGCAGCGCCGGGAGTGGGTCCTACGAGCAGTACTTC. It is translated as CASSAGSGSYEQYF.

This rearrangement joins TRBV5-6 to TRBJ2-7; D remains unclear. V gave up 4 bases and J gave up 2 bases, with 13 bases separating them. Germline V gives CDR1 SGHDT, CDR2 YYEEEE. The CDR3 length is 14 residues. In DNA form, the CDR3 reads TGTGCCAGCAGCCTGATAACCGAGGCCTACGAGCAGTACTTC. This sequence encodes CASSLITEAYEQYF.

The chain employs TRBV6-4 and TRBJ2-2; no clear D. The germline gives CDR1 MRHNA, CDR2 SNTAGT. This CDR3 comprises 12 residues. Trimming took off 6 bases at V and 7 bases at J, with 9 bases between the two ends. CDR3 region: CASRNYGGELFF. The CDR3 nucleotides are TGTGCCAGCAGGAATTACGGCGGGGAGCTGTTTTTT.

The chain combines TRBV3-1 (or the pseudogene TRBV3-2) with TRBJ1-4, with a weak D call TRBD1 (6 bases). The CDR3 has 15 residues. Trimming shortened V by 4 bases and J by 3 bases, and 12 bases separated the two germline ends. Germline-derived CDR1 and CDR2 are LGHDT and YNNKEL (reference sequence). The CDR3 DNA reads as TGTGCCAGCAGCCCCGTTGGACAGCCTAATGAAAAACTGTTTTTT. Translating it yields CASSPVGQPNEKLFF.

The chain uses TRBV28 and TRBJ1-2; 7 bases line up with TRBD1. The V gene end was trimmed by 6 bases and the J gene end by 7 bases; junction bases not matched to a gene: 8. The CDR3 is made up of 13 amino acids. CDR1 MDHEN and CDR2 SYDVKM come from the germline V gene. The CDR3 protein is CASSLRQGGGYTF. The DNA for the CDR3 is TGTGCCAGCAGCTTGAGACAGGGTGGTGGCTACACCTTC.

CDR3 coding DNA: TGCGCCAGCAGCGAACAGGACGCCAATCAGCCCCAGCATTTT. Its protein product is CASSEQDANQPQHF. This chain joins TRBV5-1 and TRBJ1-5, with a possible D match to TRBD1 (5 bases). From germline, CDR1 is SGHRS and CDR2 YFSETQ. V was trimmed by 4 bases and J by 3 bases, leaving 11 bases between them. The CDR3 covers 14 residues.

V gene TRBV9 combines with J gene TRBJ2-1; D is perhaps TRBD2 (5 bases). Germline CDR1 SGDLS, CDR2 YYNGEE. The V gene lost 3 bases and the J gene lost 7 bases, with 8 bases spanning the gap. The CDR3 extends over 12 amino acids. The chain's CDR3 is CASSGSANEQFF. In DNA, the CDR3 is TGTGCCAGCAGCGGTAGCGCAAATGAGCAGTTCTTC.

The J gene is TRBJ1-1, the V gene TRBV7-3; D may be TRBD1 (6 bases). Germline lookup yields CDR1 SGHTA and CDR2 FQGTGA. V lost 3 bases, J lost 1 base, and 15 bases lay in between. This CDR3 is 16 amino acids long. For the CDR3, the DNA is TGTGCCAGCAGCTTTCTCTCCAACAGGGAGAACACTGAAGCTTTCTTT. This gives the protein CASSFLSNRENTEAFF.

The rearrangement uses TRBV30 and TRBJ1-1; 7 bases fit TRBD1. The germline V gene has CDR1 GTSNPN and CDR2 SVGIG (reference sequence). The CDR3 totals 13 residues. The J segment lost 1 base and the V segment lost 5 bases, leaving 4 bases of the junction unmatched. Here the CDR3 reads CAWDRAQNTEAFF. In DNA form, the CDR3 reads TGTGCCTGGGACAGGGCACAGAACACTGAAGCTTTCTTT. The entire variable domain, with the rest obtained from reference TRBV30 and TRBJ1-1, is as follows: SQTIHQWPATLVQPVGSPLSLECTVEGTSNPNLYWYRQAAGRGLQLLFYSVGIGQISSEVPQNLSASRPQDRQFILSSKKLLLSDSGFYLCAWDRAQNTEAFFGQGTRLTVV.

This rearrangement joins TRBV7-2 to TRBJ2-3; TRBD2 aligns across 9 bases. The J segment lost 2 bases and the V segment lost 2 bases, leaving 5 bases of the junction unmatched. The CDR3 covers 16 residues. Germline CDR1 is SGHTA and CDR2 is FQGNSA. The CDR3 DNA follows: TGTGCCAGCAGCTTAAGTCTAGCGGGGATCACAGATACGCAGTATTTT. Residues: CASSLSLAGITDTQYF.